A single sample gave rise to the 5 T cell receptor beta chains below, sequenced in a study of blood T cell repertoires in COVID-19. Here immunoSEQ multiplex PCR was the method, and the copy in TCRdb shows in-frame clones only, minus some. The data hold about 200,000 clones, with 70% to 90% observed a single time. Specimen: peripheral blood. The source of these receptors is a man in his sixties with acute or convalescent COVID-19.

CDR3 bases: TGTGCCAGCAGCGCGACTAGCGGGAGAGGCGAGCAGTACTTC. This codes for CASSATSGRGEQYF. This sequence joins TRBV27 and TRBJ2-7, with TRBD2 identical over 12 bases. This CDR3 spans 14 amino acids. The V and J ends lost 6 bases and 6 bases, in that order; junction bases with no gene match: 6. Germline V gene data show CDR1 as MNHEY and CDR2 as SMNVEV (reference sequence).

The chain joins TRBV18 to TRBJ2-7, with 8 positions matching TRBD2. CDR3 length: 14 amino acids. The V segment lost 3 bases and the J segment 6 bases; nucleotides outside the gene matches: 7. Per germline, CDR1 KGHSH and CDR2 LQKENI. The DNA of the CDR3 is TGTGCCAGCTCACCTTCCGGGACTAGTTTCGAGCAGTACTTC. This gives the protein CASSPSGTSFEQYF.

This clone was observed a single time. The gene calls are TRBV3-1 (or the pseudogene TRBV3-2) and TRBJ2-5; 12 nucleotides align to TRBD2. Germline V gene lookup returns CDR1 LGHDT and CDR2 YNNKEL (reference sequence). V was clipped by 0 bases and J by 5 bases; unmatched bases: 10. The CDR3 loop spans 18 amino acids. CDR3 residues: CASSQDWRLAGVRETQYF. In DNA form, the CDR3 reads TGTGCCAGCAGCCAAGATTGGAGACTAGCGGGAGTGCGGGAGACCCAGTACTTC.

This clone was seen only a few times. This chain joins TRBV5-1 and TRBJ2-2; 7 nucleotides agree with TRBD2. V was pared by 6 bases and J by 5 bases, with 7 bases of the junction left unmatched. Per the germline V gene, CDR1 is SGHRS and CDR2 is YFSETQ. This CDR3 has 14 amino acids. CDR3 DNA: TGCGCCAGCAATCTAGCGGAGGAGACCGGGGAGCTGTTTTTT. Translated, it gives CASNLAEETGELFF.

The V call is TRBV4-1, the J call TRBJ2-7, with 9 bases aligning to TRBD2. The V segment lost 2 bases and the J segment 0 bases; nucleotides outside the gene matches: 5. The CDR3 covers 16 residues. The germline CDR1 and CDR2 sequences are MGHRA and YSYEKL. The CDR3 spells CASSQPLAGSSYEQYF. DNA of the CDR3: TGCGCCAGCAGCCAACCTCTAGCGGGGTCCTCCTACGAGCAGTACTTC.